The rows below give T cell receptor beta chains drawn from one sample of a study of technical replicates of blood from four donors. The assay was immunoSEQ multiplex PCR, and TCRdb's table has in-frame clones only and misses some. The sample includes some 77,000 clones, roughly 91% of them seen just once. Input material: T cells isolated from PBMCs. These receptor sequences come from a human donor in good health. CDR3s include the opening cysteine and the closing phenylalanine or tryptophan. D genes are given only for firm matches. Where a row states a size, it is once, few, many or the class of an expanded clone; other rows omit it.

cdr3_length	clone_size	v_call	j_call	d_call	cdr3_aa	cdr3_nt
16	once	TRBV27	TRBJ2-7	TRBD1	CASSPRTGVPFVEQYF	TGTGCCAGCAGTCCTAGGACAGGGGTCCCGTTTGTCGAGCAGTACTTC
14	-	TRBV7-3	TRBJ2-1	-	CASSLWEESNEQFF	TGTGCCAGCAGCTTATGGGAGGAATCGAATGAGCAGTTCTTC
10	-	TRBV28	TRBJ1-2	-	CASLFGGYTF	TGTGCCAGCCTTTTCGGGGGCTACACCTTC
13	-	TRBV5-1	TRBJ2-7	-	CASSLGQNYEQYF	TGCGCCAGCAGCTTGGGACAGAACTACGAGCAGTACTTC
16	-	TRBV11-2	TRBJ2-1	TRBD1	CASSFRTGEPYNEQFF	TGTGCCAGCAGCTTTCGAACAGGGGAACCCTACAATGAGCAGTTCTTC
15	-	TRBV5-4	TRBJ2-7	TRBD2	CASSLLAEGSYEQYF	TGTGCCAGCAGCCTTCTAGCGGAGGGCTCCTACGAGCAGTACTTC
16	-	TRBV4-1	TRBJ2-1	-	CASSHYSGSSYNEQFF	TGCGCCAGCAGCCATTATAGCGGAAGCTCCTACAATGAGCAGTTCTTC
13	-	TRBV19	TRBJ2-7	-	CASSIALVYEQYF	TGTGCCAGTAGTATTGCCCTAGTCTACGAGCAGTACTTC
16	-	TRBV7-2	TRBJ2-2	TRBD2	CASSLGRGRATGELFF	TGTGCCAGCAGCTTAGGGCGCGGGAGGGCAACCGGGGAGCTGTTTTTT
13	-	TRBV7-3	TRBJ2-1	-	CASSSGVGNEQFF	TGTGCCAGCAGCTCCGGGGTCGGCAATGAGCAGTTCTTC
16	-	TRBV7-9	TRBJ2-7	-	CASSLALYRSSYEQYF	TGTGCCAGCAGCTTAGCGCTATACAGGAGTTCCTACGAGCAGTACTTC
16	-	TRBV27	TRBJ2-2	TRBD2	CASRRTSGTIGGELFF	TGTGCCAGCAGGAGGACTAGCGGGACTATCGGGGGGGAGCTGTTTTTT
14	-	TRBV5-6	TRBJ2-7	TRBD1	CASSPGTDLYEQYF	TGTGCCAGCAGCCCGGGGACAGACCTCTACGAGCAGTACTTC
15	-	TRBV9	TRBJ2-5	TRBD1	CASSAGTGGFETQYF	TGTGCCAGCAGCGCCGGGACAGGGGGCTTCGAGACCCAGTACTTC